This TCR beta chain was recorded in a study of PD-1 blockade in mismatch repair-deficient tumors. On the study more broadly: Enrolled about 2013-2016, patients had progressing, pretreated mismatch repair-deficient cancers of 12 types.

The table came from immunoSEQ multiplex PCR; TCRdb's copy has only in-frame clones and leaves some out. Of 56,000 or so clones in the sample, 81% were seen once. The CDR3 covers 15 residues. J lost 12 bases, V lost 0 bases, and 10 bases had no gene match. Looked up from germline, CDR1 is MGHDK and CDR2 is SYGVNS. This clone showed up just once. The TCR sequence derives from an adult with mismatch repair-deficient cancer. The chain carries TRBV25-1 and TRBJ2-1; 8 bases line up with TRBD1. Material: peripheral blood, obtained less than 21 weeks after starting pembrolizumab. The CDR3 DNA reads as TGTGCCAGCAGTGAATATGGAAGGACAGGGAGCGGGCAGTTCTTC. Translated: CASSEYGRTGSGQFF.